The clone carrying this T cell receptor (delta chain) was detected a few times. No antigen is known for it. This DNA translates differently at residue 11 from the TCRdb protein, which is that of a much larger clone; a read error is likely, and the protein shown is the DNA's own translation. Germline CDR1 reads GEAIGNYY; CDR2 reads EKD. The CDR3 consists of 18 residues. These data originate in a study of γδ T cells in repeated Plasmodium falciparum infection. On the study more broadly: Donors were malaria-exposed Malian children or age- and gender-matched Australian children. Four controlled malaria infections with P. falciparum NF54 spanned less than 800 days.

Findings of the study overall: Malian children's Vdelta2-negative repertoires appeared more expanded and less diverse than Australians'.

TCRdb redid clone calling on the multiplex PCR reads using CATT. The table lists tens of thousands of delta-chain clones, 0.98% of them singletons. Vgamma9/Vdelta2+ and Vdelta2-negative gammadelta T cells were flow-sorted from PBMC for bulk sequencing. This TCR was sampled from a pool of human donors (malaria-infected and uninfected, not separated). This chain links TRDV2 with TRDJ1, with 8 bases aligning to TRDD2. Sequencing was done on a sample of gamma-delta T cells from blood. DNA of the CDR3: TGTGCAGACAAGGCTTCCTACGTACCTGGGAACGTTACCGATAAACTCATCTTT. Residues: CADKASYVPGNVTDKLIF.